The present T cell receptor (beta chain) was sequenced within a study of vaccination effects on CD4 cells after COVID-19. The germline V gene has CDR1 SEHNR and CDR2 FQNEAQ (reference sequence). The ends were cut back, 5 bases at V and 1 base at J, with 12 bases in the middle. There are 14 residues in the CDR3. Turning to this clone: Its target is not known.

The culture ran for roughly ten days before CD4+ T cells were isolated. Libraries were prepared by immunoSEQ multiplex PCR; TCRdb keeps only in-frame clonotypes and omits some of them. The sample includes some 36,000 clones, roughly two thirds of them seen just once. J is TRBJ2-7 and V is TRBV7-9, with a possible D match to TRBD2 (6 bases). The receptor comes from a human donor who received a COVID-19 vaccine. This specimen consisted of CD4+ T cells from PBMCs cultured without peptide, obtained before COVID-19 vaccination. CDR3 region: CASSPMGGSYEQYF. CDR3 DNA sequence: TGTGCCAGCAGCCCAATGGGGGGTTCCTACGAGCAGTACTTC. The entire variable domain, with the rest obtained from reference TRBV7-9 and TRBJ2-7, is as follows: DTGVSQNPRHKITKRGQNVTFRCDPISEHNRLYWYRQTLGQGPEFLTYFQNEAQLEKSRLLSDRFSAERPKGSFSTLEIQRTEQGDSAMYLCASSPMGGSYEQYFGPGTRLTVT.